This TCR beta chain was captured by sequencing in a study of blood T cell repertoires in COVID-19. Original analysis: Amplification of reference gene primers was used by the study to estimate nucleated cell counts. This table comes from immunoSEQ multiplex PCR, and its TCRdb copy is limited to in-frame clones, with some not included. That table furnishes V, J and clone size, whereas the DNA furnished D and trimming. The table shows 50,000 to 70,000 clones, with around nine tenths occurring only once. The CDR3 consists of 17 residues. Trimming removed 5 bases at V and 4 bases at J, with 21 bases between. Germline CDR1 and CDR2: MNHNY and SVGAGI (reference sequence).

This clonotype originated in a woman of 80 years or more with active COVID-19. Sequenced: peripheral blood. The chain combines TRBV6-6 with TRBJ2-1, with D perhaps matching TRBD1 (6 bases). The CDR3 reads CASSRRQATLGYNEQFF. Written as DNA, the CDR3 is TGTGCCAGCAGTCGTCGACAGGCCACCCTGGGATACAATGAGCAGTTCTTC.